Shown below are 27 T cell receptor beta chains from a single sample sequenced in a study of blood T cell repertoires in COVID-19. Generated by immunoSEQ multiplex PCR, the TCRdb table keeps only in-frame clones and is missing some. In the table there are tens of thousands of clones, 86% of which are singletons. Input material: peripheral blood. Source of these receptors: an elderly man in a cohort sampled during active COVID-19.

The chain uses TRBV25-1 and TRBJ1-4; tentative D call: TRBD1 (5 bases). Trimming removed 3 bases at V and 8 bases at J, with 10 bases between. This CDR3 is 13 amino acids long. Looked up from germline, CDR1 is MGHDK and CDR2 is SYGVNS. The CDR3 region has the DNA TGTGCCAGCAGTGATGGGGGGTACGAAAAACTGTTTTTT. Its protein product is CASSDGGYEKLFF.

The gene calls are TRBV19 and TRBJ2-2; 7 positions match TRBD1. The CDR3 consists of 14 residues. The ends lost 6 bases at V and 1 base at J; junction bases unmatched: 2. CDR1 and CDR2 (germline): LNHDA, SQIVND (reference sequence). The CDR3 DNA is TGTGCCAGTAGGAACAGGGGGAACACCGGGGAGCTGTTTTTT. As protein: CASRNRGNTGELFF.

The chain uses TRBV19 and TRBJ1-5, with TRBD1 matching 8 bases. Trimming took 6 bases from V and 6 from J; bases not matched to a gene: 22. The germline V gene has CDR1 LNHDA and CDR2 SQIVND (reference sequence). This CDR3 is 19 amino acids long. The DNA for the CDR3 is TGTGCCAGTAGCCATCTTAAAGGGGGGGTGACAGGGGATATTCAGCCCCAGCATTTT. Its protein product is CASSHLKGGVTGDIQPQHF.

The chain combines TRBV9 with TRBJ2-3, with D perhaps TRBD1 (6 bases). Trimming stripped 2 bases from V and 3 bases from J, with 13 bases between. Germline loops: CDR1 SGDLS, CDR2 YYNGEE. The CDR3 spans 15 residues. Written as DNA, the CDR3 is TGTGCCAGCAGCGTCGAGACAGGCCGGACAGATACGCAGTATTTT. Its translation: CASSVETGRTDTQYF.

The V call is TRBV29-1, the J call TRBJ1-2; 8 positions agree with TRBD1. From germline, CDR1 is SQVTM and CDR2 ANQGSEA. The CDR3 has 13 amino acids. V was pared by 5 bases and J by 8 bases, with 10 bases of the junction left unmatched. CDR3 amino acids: CSVLSGGFVGYTF. For the CDR3, the DNA is TGCAGCGTTCTTTCAGGGGGCTTCGTAGGCTACACCTTC.

Regarding this clone: Other DNA sequences in this sample translate to the same CDR3. The chain has TRBV5-1 and TRBJ2-3; a possible D gene is TRBD1 (6 bases). The V gene lost 0 bases and the J gene lost 3 bases, with 8 bases spanning the gap. CDR3 length equals 14 residues. Looked up from germline, CDR1 is SGHRS and CDR2 is YFSETQ. The DNA for the CDR3 is TGCGCCAGCAGCTTGGAAACAGGGACAGATACGCAGTATTTT. Protein product: CASSLETGTDTQYF. The complete variable domain, with remaining parts taken from reference TRBV5-1 and TRBJ2-3, reads KAGVTQTPRYLIKTRGQQVTLSCSPISGHRSVSWYQQTPGQGLQFLFEYFSETQRNKGNFPGRFSGRQFSNSRSEMNVSTLELGDSALYLCASSLETGTDTQYFGPGTRLTVL.

This rearrangement joins TRBV10-3 to TRBJ2-2; D ambiguous. This CDR3 contains 13 residues. V was pared by 3 bases and J by 6 bases, with 8 bases between. Germline lookup yields CDR1 ENHRY and CDR2 SYGVKD. This CDR3 reads CAISDLGSGELFF. Here the CDR3 DNA reads TGTGCCATCAGTGACCTCGGGTCCGGGGAGCTGTTTTTT.

The chain is built from TRBV6-5 and TRBJ1-5; 7 bases are a match to TRBD1. The germline CDR1 and CDR2 sequences are MNHEY and SVGAGI. V was pared by 4 bases and J by 6 bases, with 6 bases of the junction left unmatched. The CDR3 covers 14 residues. The CDR3 loop is CASSSTGEGQPQHF. DNA for the CDR3: TGTGCCAGCAGTTCTACAGGGGAAGGTCAGCCCCAGCATTTT.

The V gene is TRBV7-2, the J gene TRBJ1-2, with D perhaps TRBD1 (6 bases). The CDR3 has 14 amino acids. The V and J ends lost 5 bases and 6 bases respectively, with 16 bases between them. CDR1 is SGHTA and CDR2 is FQGNSA in the germline V gene. The CDR3 region is CASSPAGARDGYTF. The CDR3 bases are TGTGCCAGCAGCCCCGCGGGGGCGAGAGATGGCTACACCTTC.

The chain carries TRBV6-5 and TRBJ2-3; no reliable D call. Germline V gene data show CDR1 as MNHEY and CDR2 as SVGAGI. The CDR3 covers 13 residues. V lost 5 bases, J lost 1 base, and 7 bases lay in between. The CDR3 is CASSPPGTDTQYF. In nucleotides, the CDR3 is TGTGCCAGCAGTCCCCCGGGCACAGATACGCAGTATTTT.

The chain is built from TRBV6-1 and TRBJ2-7, with 7 bases aligning to TRBD2. J lost 9 bases, V lost 0 bases, and 5 bases had no gene match. From germline, CDR1 is MNHNS and CDR2 SASEGT. This CDR3 comprises 13 residues. The CDR3 bases are TGTGCCAGCAGTGAAGCGCGGGAGTTAGGGCAGTACGTC. Amino acids: CASSEARELGQYV.

V usage is TRBV18 and J usage is TRBJ2-3, with TRBD2 matching over 11 bases. CDR1 KGHSH and CDR2 LQKENI come from the germline V gene. The junction had 10 bases not matched to a gene; V was cut back by 3 bases and J by 5 bases. This CDR3 spans 17 amino acids. CDR3 residues: CASSPLTSGAQGDTQYF. The CDR3 coding sequence is TGTGCCAGCTCACCGTTGACTAGCGGGGCGCAGGGAGATACGCAGTATTTT.

This chain links TRBV7-2 with TRBJ1-6, with D uncertain. This CDR3 has 18 residues. Per germline, CDR1 SGHTA and CDR2 FQGNSA. V was pared by 1 base and J by 8 bases, with 21 bases between. CDR3 sequence: CASSLVPPRSAQYSPLHF. CDR3 sequence (DNA): TGTGCCAGCAGCTTAGTTCCCCCCAGGTCGGCCCAATATTCACCCCTCCACTTT.

This chain links TRBV3-1 (or the pseudogene TRBV3-2) with TRBJ1-2, with a possible D match to TRBD1 (5 bases). This CDR3 is built from 13 residues. V was clipped by 4 bases and J by 5 bases, with 11 bases between them. Germline CDR1 and CDR2: LGHDT and YNNKEL (reference sequence). The CDR3 coding sequence is TGTGCCAGCAGCCTTGAACGGGGGTATGGCTACACCTTC. Translating it yields CASSLERGYGYTF.

J is TRBJ2-1 and V is TRBV4-1; tentative D call: TRBD1 (6 bases). CDR3 length equals 15 residues. Germline CDR1 MGHRA, CDR2 YSYEKL. The V and J ends lost 5 bases and 6 bases respectively, with 17 bases between them. CDR3 coding DNA: TGCGCCAGCAGCTCATTTGCCCAGGGGCGCAATGAGCAGTTCTTC. This gives the protein CASSSFAQGRNEQFF.

The chain has TRBV19 and TRBJ2-7; TRBD2 aligns across 11 bases. Germline-derived CDR1 and CDR2 are LNHDA and SQIVND (reference sequence). The CDR3 loop spans 15 amino acids. Trimming removed 4 bases from V and 0 bases from J; junction bases left unmatched: 2. The CDR3 bases are TGTGCCAGTAGTACGGGACTAGCGGACTCCTACGAGCAGTACTTC. Its translation is CASSTGLADSYEQYF.

The chain is built from TRBV2 and TRBJ1-5, with D tentatively TRBD1 (6 bases). CDR1 and CDR2 (germline): SNHLY, FYNNEI. The V gene lost 1 base and the J gene lost 7 bases, with 11 bases spanning the gap. There are 14 residues in the CDR3. As DNA, the CDR3 is TGTGCCAGCAGTGAAGGAGTAGGGGGACAGCCCCAGCATTTT. This encodes CASSEGVGGQPQHF.

The chain recombines TRBV29-1 with TRBJ1-2; D is undetermined. CDR1 and CDR2 from the germline V gene are SQVTM and ANQGSEA. The V end was cut by 3 bases, the J end by 9 bases, with 11 bases between. CDR3 size: 11 residues. The CDR3 nucleotides are TGCAGCGTTGAGTCGGGGTCGAGCTACACCTTC. Translating it yields CSVESGSSYTF.

V and J are TRBV5-5 and TRBJ2-3; tentative D call: TRBD1 (6 bases). The CDR3 covers 14 residues. The ends were cut back, 5 bases at V and 2 bases at J, with 12 bases in the middle. Per the germline V gene, CDR1 is SGHKS and CDR2 is YYEKEE (reference sequence). The CDR3 protein is CASSFDRLTDTQYF. In nucleotides, the CDR3 is TGTGCCAGCAGTTTTGACAGGCTCACAGATACGCAGTATTTT.

The gene calls are TRBV6-5 and TRBJ1-3; possible D gene TRBD1, 5 bases. Trimming removed 6 bases at V and 1 base at J, with 13 bases between. CDR3 length: 15 amino acids. The germline CDR1 and CDR2 sequences are MNHEY and SVGAGI. The CDR3 DNA is TGTGCCAGCAGATCCCAGGGTTTGTCTGGAAACACCATATATTTT. Its protein is CASRSQGLSGNTIYF.

V and J are TRBV19 and TRBJ2-5, with 9 nucleotides matching TRBD1. This CDR3 has 16 residues. V lost 5 bases and J lost 6; bases outside the gene matches: 13. The V gene's germline CDR1 is LNHDA and CDR2 SQIVND (reference sequence). CDR3 residues: CASSPHLETGGQTQYF. Written as DNA, the CDR3 is TGTGCCAGTAGTCCTCATCTCGAGACAGGGGGTCAGACCCAGTACTTC.

V and J are TRBV19 and TRBJ1-2, with 7 bases that match TRBD1. Trimming cost V 6 bases and J 0 bases; bases outside gene matches: 10. CDR3 length: 16 amino acids. Germline CDR1 LNHDA, CDR2 SQIVND (reference sequence). The CDR3 DNA follows: TGTGCCAGTAGCTTTCGGGACAGCAGAGCTAACTATGGCTACACCTTC. Encoded protein: CASSFRDSRANYGYTF.

The chain employs TRBV27 and TRBJ2-7; D may be TRBD2 (6 bases). The CDR3 sequence is 17 residues long. Germline loops: CDR1 MNHEY, CDR2 SMNVEV (reference sequence). With 2 bases removed from V and 5 bases from J, the gap between germline ends came to 22 bases. CDR3 amino acids: CASSLTGSRTINHEQYF. DNA of the CDR3: TGTGCCAGCAGTTTAACAGGTTCTCGGACTATTAACCACGAGCAGTACTTC.

This chain links TRBV10-3 with TRBJ2-7; 9 nucleotides match TRBD1. Trimming took 2 bases from V and 7 from J; bases not matched to a gene: 3. CDR3 size: 13 residues. CDR1 is ENHRY and CDR2 is SYGVKD in the germline V gene. This CDR3 is CAISEDRGWEQYV. The CDR3 DNA reads TGTGCCATCAGTGAGGACAGGGGGTGGGAGCAGTACGTC.

V is TRBV20-1 and J is TRBJ2-3; TRBD2 agrees at 13 bases. After removal of 3 bases from V and 1 base from J, the junction contained 4 bases not matched to a gene. The CDR3 spans 16 residues. Germline CDR1 DFQATT, CDR2 SNEGSKA (reference sequence). As DNA, the CDR3 is TGCAGTGCTAGTTCCACTAGCGGGGGGGGCACAGATACGCAGTATTTT. It is translated as CSASSTSGGGTDTQYF.

CDR3 region: CASSYSPGLAGTTAQYV. Here the CDR3 DNA reads TGTGCCAGCAGTTATTCCCCCGGACTAGCGGGGACTACGGCGCAGTACGTC. This chain links TRBV6-2 or TRBV6-3 with TRBJ2-7; the match to TRBD2 covers 12 bases. The CDR3 has 17 residues. Per germline, CDR1 MNHEY and CDR2 SVGEGT. With V trimmed by 3 bases and J by 9 bases, 15 bases remained unmatched.

The chain employs TRBV27 and TRBJ1-5, with 7 bases fitting TRBD1. The CDR3 loop spans 19 amino acids. V shed 1 base, J shed 3 bases, and the junction held 15 bases outside the gene matches. CDR1 is MNHEY and CDR2 is SMNVEV in the germline V gene (reference sequence). CDR3 DNA sequence: TGTGCCAGCAGTTTATATGGGTTGACCGGACAGGTTTCCAATCAGCCCCAGCATTTT. Its protein product is CASSLYGLTGQVSNQPQHF.